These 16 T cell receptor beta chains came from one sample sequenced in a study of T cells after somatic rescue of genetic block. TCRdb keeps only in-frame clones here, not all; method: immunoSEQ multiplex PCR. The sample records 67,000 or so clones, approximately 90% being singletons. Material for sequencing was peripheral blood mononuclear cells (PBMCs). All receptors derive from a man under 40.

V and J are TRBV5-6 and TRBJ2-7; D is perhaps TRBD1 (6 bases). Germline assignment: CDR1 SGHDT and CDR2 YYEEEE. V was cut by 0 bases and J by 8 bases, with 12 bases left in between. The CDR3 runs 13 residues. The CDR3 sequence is CASSLDWGQKQYF. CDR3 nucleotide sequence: TGTGCCAGCAGCTTGGATTGGGGGCAGAAGCAGTACTTC.

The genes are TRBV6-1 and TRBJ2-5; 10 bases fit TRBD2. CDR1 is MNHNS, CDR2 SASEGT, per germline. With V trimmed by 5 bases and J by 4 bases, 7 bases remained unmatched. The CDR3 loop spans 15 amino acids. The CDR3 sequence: CASSWPGLAIETQYF. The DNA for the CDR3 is TGTGCCAGCAGTTGGCCGGGACTAGCGATAGAGACCCAGTACTTC.

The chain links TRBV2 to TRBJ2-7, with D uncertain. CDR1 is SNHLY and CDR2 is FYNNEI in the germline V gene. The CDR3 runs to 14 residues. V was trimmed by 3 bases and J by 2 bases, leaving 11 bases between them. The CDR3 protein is CASSDSSMTYEQYF. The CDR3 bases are TGTGCCAGCAGTGATAGCTCCATGACCTACGAGCAGTACTTC.

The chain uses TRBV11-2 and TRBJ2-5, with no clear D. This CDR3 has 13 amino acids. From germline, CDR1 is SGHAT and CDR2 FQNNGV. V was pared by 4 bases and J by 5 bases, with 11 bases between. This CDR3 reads CASSSEFRETQYF. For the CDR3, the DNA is TGTGCCAGCAGCTCGGAGTTTAGGGAGACCCAGTACTTC.

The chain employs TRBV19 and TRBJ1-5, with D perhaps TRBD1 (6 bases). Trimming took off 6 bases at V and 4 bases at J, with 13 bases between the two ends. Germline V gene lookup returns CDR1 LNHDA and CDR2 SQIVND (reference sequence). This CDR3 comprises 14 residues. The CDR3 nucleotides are TGTGCCAGTAGCAGACAGGCGTTTAATCAGCCCCAGCATTTT. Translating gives CASSRQAFNQPQHF.

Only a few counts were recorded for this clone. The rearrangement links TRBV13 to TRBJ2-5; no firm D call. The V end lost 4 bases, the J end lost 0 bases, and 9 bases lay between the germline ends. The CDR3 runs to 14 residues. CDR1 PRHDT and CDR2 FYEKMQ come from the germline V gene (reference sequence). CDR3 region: CASSSTSNQETQYF. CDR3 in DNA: TGTGCCAGCAGCTCAACGTCTAACCAAGAGACCCAGTACTTC.

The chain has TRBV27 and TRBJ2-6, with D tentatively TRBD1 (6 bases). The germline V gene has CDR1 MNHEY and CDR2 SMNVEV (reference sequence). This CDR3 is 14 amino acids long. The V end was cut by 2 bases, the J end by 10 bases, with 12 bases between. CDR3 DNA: TGTGCCAGCAGTTTACAGGGGCAGGGGAACGTCCTGACTTTC. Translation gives CASSLQGQGNVLTF. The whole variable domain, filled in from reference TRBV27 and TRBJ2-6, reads EAQVTQNPRYLITVTGKKLTVTCSQNMNHEYMSWYRQDPGLGLRQIYYSMNVEVTDKGDVPEGYKVSRKEKRNFPLILESPSPNQTSLYFCASSLQGQGNVLTFGAGSRLTVL.

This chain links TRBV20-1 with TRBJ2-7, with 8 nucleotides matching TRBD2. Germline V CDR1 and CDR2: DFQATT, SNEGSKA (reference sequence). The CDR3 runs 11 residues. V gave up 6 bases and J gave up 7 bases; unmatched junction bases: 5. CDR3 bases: TGCAGTGCAAGCGGGAGTGAAGAGCAGTACTTC. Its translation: CSASGSEEQYF.

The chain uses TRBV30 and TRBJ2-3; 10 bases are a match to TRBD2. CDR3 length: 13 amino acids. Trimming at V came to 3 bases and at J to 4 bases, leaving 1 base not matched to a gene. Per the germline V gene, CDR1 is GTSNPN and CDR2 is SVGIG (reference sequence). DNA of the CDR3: TGTGCCTGGAGCCTAGCGGGGGCAGATACGCAGTATTTT. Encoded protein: CAWSLAGADTQYF.

CDR3 nucleotide sequence: TGTGCCAGCAGCTTGGGTCAGTGCCAAGAGACCCAGTACTTC. Amino acid sequence: CASSLGQCQETQYF. The rearrangement uses TRBV5-6 and TRBJ2-5; D is undetermined. Germline CDR1 reads SGHDT; CDR2 reads YYEEEE. Trimming cost V 0 bases and J 1 base, with 7 bases left between them. The CDR3 totals 14 residues. Complete variable domain (other parts from reference TRBV5-6 and TRBJ2-5): DAGVTQSPTHLIKTRGQQVTLRCSPKSGHDTVSWYQQALGQGPQFIFQYYEEEERQRGNFPDRFSGHQFPNYSSELNVNALLLGDSALYLCASSLGQCQETQYFGPGTRLLVL.

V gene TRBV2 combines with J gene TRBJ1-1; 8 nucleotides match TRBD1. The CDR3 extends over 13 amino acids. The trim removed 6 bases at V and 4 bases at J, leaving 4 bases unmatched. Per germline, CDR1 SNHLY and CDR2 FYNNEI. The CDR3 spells CASRDREGTEAFF. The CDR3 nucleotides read TGTGCCAGCAGGGACAGGGAGGGCACTGAAGCTTTCTTT.

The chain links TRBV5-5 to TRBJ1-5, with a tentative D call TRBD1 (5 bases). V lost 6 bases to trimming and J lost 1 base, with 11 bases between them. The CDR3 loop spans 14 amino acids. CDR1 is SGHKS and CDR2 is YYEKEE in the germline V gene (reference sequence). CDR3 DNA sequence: TGTGCCAGCATGGCCAGGGAAAGCAATCAGCCCCAGCATTTT. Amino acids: CASMARESNQPQHF.

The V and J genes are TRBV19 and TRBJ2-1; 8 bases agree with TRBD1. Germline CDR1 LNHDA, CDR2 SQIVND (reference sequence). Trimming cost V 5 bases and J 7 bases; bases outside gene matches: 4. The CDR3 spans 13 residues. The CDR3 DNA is TGTGCCAGTAGTCCTAACAGGGGGAATGAGCAGTTCTTC. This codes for CASSPNRGNEQFF.

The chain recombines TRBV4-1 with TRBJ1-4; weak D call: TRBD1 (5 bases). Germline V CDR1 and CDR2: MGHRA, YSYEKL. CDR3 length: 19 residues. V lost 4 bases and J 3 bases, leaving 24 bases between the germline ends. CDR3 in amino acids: CASSRGGGSQATSNEKLFF. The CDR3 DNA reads TGCGCCAGCAGCCGGGGGGGAGGGTCCCAAGCAACCTCTAATGAAAAACTGTTTTTT.

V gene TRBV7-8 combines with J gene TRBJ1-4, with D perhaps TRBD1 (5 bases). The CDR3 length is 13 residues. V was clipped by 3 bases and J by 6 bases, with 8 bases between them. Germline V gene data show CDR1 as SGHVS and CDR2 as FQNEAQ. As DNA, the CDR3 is TGTGCCAGCAGCTTGGGGGGATATGAAAAACTGTTTTTT. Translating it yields CASSLGGYEKLFF. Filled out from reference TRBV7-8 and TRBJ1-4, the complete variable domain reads GAGVSQSPRYKVAKRGQDVALRCDPISGHVSLFWYQQALGQGPEFLTYFQNEAQLDKSGLPSDRFFAERPEGSVSTLKIQRTQQEDSAVYLCASSLGGYEKLFFGSGTQLSVL.

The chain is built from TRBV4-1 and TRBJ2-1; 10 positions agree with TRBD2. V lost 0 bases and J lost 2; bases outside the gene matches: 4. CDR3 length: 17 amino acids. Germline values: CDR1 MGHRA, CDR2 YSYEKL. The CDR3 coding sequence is TGCGCCAGCAGCCAAGATCGCCTAGCGGGAGCCTACAATGAGCAGTTCTTC. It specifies CASSQDRLAGAYNEQFF.